The TCR beta chain under discussion was sequenced for a study of metastatic and nonmetastatic thyroid tumors. Across the study: Both malignant and benign thyroid patients supplied peripheral blood and tumor or nodule tissue samples, across which the repertoires of these patients were then compared.

The CDR3 consists of 14 residues. CDR1 is SGDLS and CDR2 is YYNGEE in the germline V gene. Trimming stripped 4 bases from V and 1 base from J, with 11 bases between. Treatment of any kind had been given to no patient before thyroid surgery. With MiXCR, TCRdb called clones anew from the PCR reads. Altogether roughly 93,000 clones are present, more than 9.5% being singletons, with the ten largest covering about 11%. This clone was seen repeatedly, ten times or more. The V gene is TRBV9, the J gene TRBJ1-1; D perhaps matches TRBD1 (6 bases). The sequence was obtained from a female donor with papillary thyroid cancer or a benign thyroid nodule (not recorded which). Some clones in this sample may be carry-over from other donors' samples. The sequencing input was blood. CDR3 nucleotides: TGTGCCAGCAGCACGACAGGTGCGAACACTGAAGCTTTCTTT. Encoded protein: CASSTTGANTEAFF.